Following are 7 T cell receptor beta chains from one sample sequenced in a study of OX40 agonist ivuxolimab in advanced cancers. The protocol was immunoSEQ multiplex PCR, while the TCRdb copy is restricted to in-frame clones and leaves out a portion. Here the sample spans fewer than 30,000 clones, roughly 87% being singletons. Material: CD4+ or CD8+ T cells sorted from blood, obtained in a trial of the OX40 agonist ivuxolimab. These receptors were obtained from an adult with an advanced solid tumor such as melanoma, head and neck, liver or kidney cancer.

This clone was found once. The chain is built from TRBV2 and TRBJ1-1; D might be TRBD1 (6 bases). CDR1 SNHLY and CDR2 FYNNEI come from the germline V gene. The CDR3 consists of 16 residues. The V gene lost 4 bases and the J gene lost 4 bases, with 19 bases spanning the gap. The CDR3 sequence: CASSGNRDKGRTEAFF. The CDR3, as DNA: TGTGCCAGCAGTGGAAACAGGGATAAGGGCCGCACTGAAGCTTTCTTT.

The rearrangement links TRBV7-9 to TRBJ1-2; TRBD1 agrees at 9 bases. Germline V CDR1 and CDR2: SEHNR, FQNEAQ (reference sequence). The CDR3 covers 16 residues. V lost 1 base to trimming and J lost 7 bases; unmatched junction nucleotides: 10. The CDR3 loop reads CASSLERMDRGGGYTF. The DNA of the CDR3 is TGTGCCAGCAGCTTAGAGCGCATGGACAGGGGAGGTGGCTACACCTTC.

The chain links TRBV2 to TRBJ2-7, with D perhaps TRBD1 or TRBD2 (5 bases each). Germline CDR1 SNHLY, CDR2 FYNNEI. This CDR3 has 13 residues. V lost 8 bases to trimming and J lost 0 bases, with 11 bases between them. The CDR3 sequence: CASALGPSYEQYF. The CDR3, as DNA: TGTGCCAGCGCCTTGGGACCCTCCTACGAGCAGTACTTC.

The rearrangement links TRBV28 to TRBJ2-4; D perhaps matches TRBD1 (5 bases). V lost 5 bases, J lost 1 base, and 9 bases lay in between. Germline V gene sequence: CDR1 MDHEN, CDR2 SYDVKM. The CDR3 sequence is 14 residues long. CDR3 region: CASSRGFAKNIQYF. The CDR3 nucleotides read TGTGCCAGCAGTAGGGGATTTGCCAAAAACATTCAGTACTTC. The full variable domain, its missing parts supplied by reference TRBV28 and TRBJ2-4, is DVKVTQSSRYLVKRTGEKVFLECVQDMDHENMFWYRQDPGLGLRLIYFSYDVKMKEKGDIPEGYSVSREKKERFSLILESASTNQTSMYLCASSRGFAKNIQYFGAGTRLSVL.

The V and J genes are TRBV7-9 and TRBJ1-2, with D maybe TRBD1 (6 bases). The CDR3 is 15 residues long. Germline CDR1 and CDR2: SEHNR and FQNEAQ (reference sequence). V shed 0 bases and J shed 6 bases, with 14 bases lying between them. CDR3 region: CASSLAHRVIDGYTF. The CDR3 DNA follows: TGTGCCAGCAGCTTAGCCCACAGGGTGATTGATGGCTACACCTTC.

Here the CDR3 DNA reads TGTGCCATCAGTGAAGTGAGAGTGGGAGAAGAGACCCAGTACTTC. Its translation is CAISEVRVGEETQYF. The V call is TRBV10-3, the J call TRBJ2-5; D is perhaps TRBD2 (5 bases). Trimming cost V 3 bases and J 3 bases, with 14 bases left between them. CDR1 and CDR2 (germline): ENHRY, SYGVKD. The CDR3 totals 15 residues.

This clone was detected a few times. The rearrangement links TRBV5-4 to TRBJ1-2; TRBD1 might be the D (6 bases). From germline, CDR1 is SGHNT and CDR2 YYREEE (reference sequence). Trimming pared 0 bases from V and 4 bases from J, leaving 13 bases between. CDR3 length: 15 amino acids. In DNA form, the CDR3 reads TGTGCCAGCAGCTTGGCAGGGGTCCTCGGCTATGGCTACACCTTC. It codes for CASSLAGVLGYGYTF.